The rows below give T cell receptor beta chains drawn from one sample of a study of T cells expressing NK-cell markers. After re-calling the 5' RACE reads, TCRdb lists one entry per CDR3 protein, DNA absent. Found here are some 460,000 distinct CDR3 sequences; the top ten clones hold over 1.3%. The specimen sequenced was blood T cells: a sorted CD56 or NKG2C T cell subset, CD4+ or CD8+ T cells, or bulk PBMC T cells (not recorded which). The receptor set was obtained from a woman aged 50 to 60 in good health. The CDR3 runs from the conserved cysteine through the conserved F or W.

v_call,j_call,cdr3_aa
TRBV4-1,TRBJ1-1,CASSQDWGGPNTEAFF
TRBV20-1,TRBJ2-6,CSAPLTHGANVLTF
TRBV15,TRBJ2-1,CATSRDRARFRNEQFF
TRBV7-8,TRBJ2-4,CASSDRVAKNIQYF
TRBV4-2,TRBJ2-1,CASSQTDLKRDEQFF
TRBV7-2,TRBJ2-3,CASSLTGGLIDTQYF
TRBV4-2,TRBJ1-5,CASSPSGEGEPQHF
TRBV11-2,TRBJ1-5,CASSGGQLNQPQHF
TRBV3-1,TRBJ2-4,CASSQAGGAKNIQYF
TRBV12-3/TRBV12-4,TRBJ2-5,CASSSARKETQYF
TRBV28,TRBJ1-4,CASTPDTAGNSVFF
TRBV18,TRBJ2-1,CASSPLAGGSYNEQFF
TRBV12-3/TRBV12-4,TRBJ2-2,CASTPAGATGELFF
TRBV20-1,TRBJ2-4,CSATGLAGGPNIQYF
TRBV10-3,TRBJ2-1,CAISSTSGRNEQFF
TRBV11-2,TRBJ1-4,CASSSRTGVLEKLFF
TRBV19,TRBJ1-1,CASITIGGFPEAFF
TRBV20-1,TRBJ1-1,CSARWQGAEAFF
TRBV28,TRBJ2-1,CASTRRVSNEQFF
TRBV29-1,TRBJ2-3,CSVEGTWGTDTQYF
TRBV12-3/TRBV12-4,TRBJ2-2,CASSSIAGELFF
TRBV10-3,TRBJ2-1,CAIKGTSGLNEQFF
TRBV28,TRBJ1-2,CASSLPTEWNYGYTF
TRBV20-1,TRBJ1-3,CSATRDGNTIYF
TRBV7-9,TRBJ2-3,CASSLQRIGTDTQYF
TRBV7-9,TRBJ1-3,CASSLLGSGNTIYF
TRBV2,TRBJ2-1,CASSVEFTEQFF
TRBV19,TRBJ2-1,CASSRDALGGEQFF
TRBV30,TRBJ2-7,CAWSRGQNYEQYF
TRBV5-1,TRBJ2-2,CASSLKGGATGELFF
TRBV20-1,TRBJ1-2,CSARQGPGHGYTF